What follows are 16 T cell receptor beta chains derived from one specimen sequenced in a study of cytomegalovirus exposure and HLA in healthy donors. Profiled with immunoSEQ multiplex PCR; TCRdb holds only in-frame clones, not every one. This sample has a few hundred thousand clones, with roughly 90% found just once. Sequencing was performed on PBMCs. Receptor source: a woman younger than 35 in good health and CMV-seronegative.

The chain carries TRBV5-4 and TRBJ2-1; TRBD1 matches 7 bases. Germline values: CDR1 SGHNT, CDR2 YYREEE (reference sequence). V was pared by 4 bases and J by 8 bases, with 18 bases of the junction left unmatched. The CDR3 sequence is 17 residues long. The CDR3 DNA is TGTGCCAGCAGCCTACCTGGGACAGCGGTGGAATGGGATGAGCAGTTCTTC. Translation gives CASSLPGTAVEWDEQFF.

The CDR3 DNA reads TGTGCCAGCAGTGAAGCGGAGGGAGGGCCTTACAATGAGCAGTTCTTC. It translates to CASSEAEGGPYNEQFF. V and J are TRBV2 and TRBJ2-1; 7 bases fit TRBD2. CDR1 is SNHLY and CDR2 is FYNNEI in the germline V gene. With V trimmed by 0 bases and J by 4 bases, 6 bases remained unmatched. The length of the CDR3 is 16 residues.

The rearrangement joins TRBV6-6 to TRBJ1-1; D is perhaps TRBD1 (6 bases). CDR1 and CDR2 (germline): MNHNY, SVGAGI (reference sequence). There are 13 residues in the CDR3. V was cut by 4 bases and J by 2 bases, with 8 bases left in between. This chain's CDR3 is CASSWGQNTEAFF. The CDR3 DNA sequence: TGTGCCAGCAGTTGGGGACAAAACACTGAAGCTTTCTTT.

J is TRBJ2-7 and V is TRBV6-6, with 9 bases lining up with TRBD1. The CDR3 is 11 amino acids. Trimming cost V 8 bases and J 5 bases; bases outside gene matches: 1. Germline V gene lookup returns CDR1 MNHNY and CDR2 SVGAGI (reference sequence). The CDR3 bases are TGTGCCAGCGGACAGGGGAACGAGCAGTACTTC. Translation: CASGQGNEQYF.

This clone was seen once. The rearrangement joins TRBV5-6 to TRBJ2-7; the D gene is possibly TRBD1 (6 bases). V was cut by 3 bases and J by 1 base, with 11 bases left in between. This CDR3 region has 14 residues. Germline V gives CDR1 SGHDT, CDR2 YYEEEE. CDR3 in amino acids: CASSSLTGSYEQYF. The CDR3 nucleotides read TGTGCCAGCAGCTCCCTAACAGGGTCCTACGAGCAGTACTTC.

The V call is TRBV6-5, the J call TRBJ1-5; D not certain. The CDR3 consists of 13 residues. With 5 bases removed from V and 9 bases from J, the gap between germline ends came to 14 bases. Per germline, CDR1 MNHEY and CDR2 SVGAGI. The CDR3 coding sequence is TGTGCCAGCAGTCCGAGGGTAGACGGGCCCCAGCATTTT. Protein: CASSPRVDGPQHF.

The J gene is TRBJ1-2, the V gene TRBV28; 10 nucleotides line up with TRBD1. J was trimmed by 8 bases and V by 5 bases; bases with no gene match: 11. Germline V lookup: CDR1 MDHEN, CDR2 SYDVKM. The CDR3 consists of 15 residues. The CDR3 sequence: CASSVRQGALWGYTF. The CDR3 DNA sequence: TGTGCCAGCAGTGTAAGACAGGGGGCCTTGTGGGGCTACACCTTC.

This clone was counted once. The gene calls are TRBV27 and TRBJ1-1; D might be TRBD1 (5 bases). V was clipped by 2 bases and J by 4 bases, with 14 bases between them. Germline V CDR1 and CDR2: MNHEY, SMNVEV (reference sequence). The CDR3 loop spans 15 amino acids. Written as DNA, the CDR3 is TGTGCCAGCAGTTTAGTGGGGGGTCTGAGCACTGAAGCTTTCTTT. Translation gives CASSLVGGLSTEAFF.

This clone was picked up a small number of times. The V and J genes are TRBV7-6 and TRBJ2-5; 9 nucleotides line up with TRBD1. This CDR3 has 14 amino acids. The trim removed 5 bases at V and 5 bases at J, leaving 6 bases unmatched. The germline gives CDR1 SGHVS, CDR2 FNYEAQ. CDR3 protein: CASSTTGGWETQYF. Here the CDR3 DNA reads TGTGCCAGCAGCACTACAGGGGGCTGGGAGACCCAGTACTTC.

The chain joins TRBV7-9 to TRBJ2-1; 8 bases fit TRBD2. Trimming took 5 bases from V and 7 from J; bases not matched to a gene: 7. The CDR3 consists of 14 residues. Per germline, CDR1 SEHNR and CDR2 FQNEAQ (reference sequence). CDR3 coding DNA: TGTGCCAGCAGCGGAGCGGGAGCTAGGAATGAGCAGTTCTTC. It codes for CASSGAGARNEQFF. Variable domain in full (rest from reference TRBV7-9 and TRBJ2-1): DTGVSQNPRHKITKRGQNVTFRCDPISEHNRLYWYRQTLGQGPEFLTYFQNEAQLEKSRLLSDRFSAERPKGSFSTLEIQRTEQGDSAMYLCASSGAGARNEQFFGPGTRLTVL.

The chain carries TRBV7-2 and TRBJ2-1; 12 positions match TRBD1. Germline trimming cut 1 base from V and 10 bases from J; bases unmatched to any gene: 11. The CDR3 consists of 17 residues. Germline V gene data show CDR1 as SGHTA and CDR2 as FQGNSA. CDR3 sequence: CASSLDPRDRGLREQFF. CDR3 DNA sequence: TGTGCCAGCAGCTTAGACCCCAGGGACAGGGGGCTCAGAGAGCAGTTCTTC. Using reference TRBV7-2 and TRBJ2-1 for the parts outside the CDR3, the full variable domain is GAGVSQSPSNKVTEKGKDVELRCDPISGHTALYWYRQSLGQGLEFLIYFQGNSAPDKSGLPSDRFSAERTGGSVSTLTIQRTQQEDSAVYLCASSLDPRDRGLREQFFGPGTRLTVL.

V and J are TRBV18 and TRBJ2-5; possible D gene TRBD1, 6 bases. V was clipped by 1 base and J by 4 bases, with 16 bases between them. Germline CDR1 reads KGHSH; CDR2 reads LQKENI. The CDR3 runs 16 residues. The CDR3 region has the DNA TGTGCCAGCTCACCACTTATCTCAGGGGAACGAGAGACCCAGTACTTC. Protein product: CASSPLISGERETQYF.

This clone was recorded a few times. V gene TRBV30 combines with J gene TRBJ1-2, with a tentative D call TRBD1 (6 bases). Trimming removed 5 bases at V and 8 bases at J, with 12 bases between. The CDR3 has 11 amino acids. Germline assignment: CDR1 GTSNPN and CDR2 SVGIG (reference sequence). For the CDR3, the DNA is TGTGCCTGGGGAACAGGGCACGGCTACACCTTC. Amino acids: CAWGTGHGYTF.

J is TRBJ2-3 and V is TRBV5-8, with 8 bases aligning to TRBD1. Germline V gene sequence: CDR1 SGHTS, CDR2 YDEGEE. CDR3 length equals 15 residues. J lost 1 base, V lost 4 bases, and 5 bases had no gene match. CDR3 loop: CASSGQGFGTDTQYF. The CDR3 DNA sequence: TGTGCCAGCAGCGGACAGGGATTCGGCACAGATACGCAGTATTTT.

The chain's CDR3 is CASSLSETGNTIYF. The CDR3 nucleotides read TGTGCCAGCAGCTTATCGGAGACTGGAAACACCATATATTTT. The chain links TRBV7-2 to TRBJ1-3; D is unresolved. Trimming took 2 bases from V and 2 from J, leaving 7 bases between them. CDR1 and CDR2 (germline): SGHTA, FQGNSA. This CDR3 contains 14 residues.

V is TRBV6-1 and J is TRBJ1-5; D is undetermined. The CDR3 is made up of 11 amino acids. The V end was cut by 0 bases, the J end by 11 bases, with 5 bases between. Germline assignment: CDR1 MNHNS and CDR2 SASEGT. CDR3 in amino acids: CASSEAAAQHF. The CDR3 bases are TGTGCCAGCAGTGAAGCGGCGGCCCAGCATTTT.